These 25 T cell receptor beta chains share one sample of origin, sequenced in a study of blood T cell repertoires in COVID-19. Measured with immunoSEQ multiplex PCR; TCRdb has only the in-frame clones, and not every one. The data show around 130,000 clones, about 88% seen once. Sequenced material: PBMCs or T cells enriched from blood (not recorded which). These receptor sequences come from a woman aged 50 to 60 who had recovered from COVID-19.

The CDR3 coding sequence is TGTGCCAGCTCACCAGCCAACTCACAAGAGACCCAGTACTTC. Its protein is CASSPANSQETQYF. The V call is TRBV18, the J call TRBJ2-5; D is unclear. The germline gives CDR1 KGHSH, CDR2 LQKENI. This CDR3 region has 14 residues. V dropped 2 bases and J dropped 2 bases, with 9 bases sitting between them. The variable domain in full, with the rest retrieved from reference TRBV18 and TRBJ2-5, is NAGVMQNPRHLVRRRGQEARLRCSPMKGHSHVYWYRQLPEEGLKFMVYLQKENIIDESGMPKERFSAEFPKEGPSILRIQQVVRGDSAAYFCASSPANSQETQYFGPGTRLLVL.

V and J are TRBV4-2 and TRBJ1-1; 8 nucleotides align to TRBD1. V gave up 4 bases and J gave up 3 bases; unmatched junction bases: 10. The CDR3 sequence is 16 residues long. From germline, CDR1 is LGHNA and CDR2 YNFKEQ. CDR3 sequence: CASSRNLQGGDTEAFF. The CDR3 DNA is TGTGCCAGCAGCCGAAACCTACAGGGGGGGGACACTGAAGCTTTCTTT.

J is TRBJ2-2 and V is TRBV9, with D hard to call. Germline CDR1 is SGDLS and CDR2 is YYNGEE. Trimming removed 0 bases from V and 0 bases from J, with 9 bases in between. This CDR3 spans 16 amino acids. The CDR3 DNA follows: TGTGCCAGCAGCGTAGTGCCCGGTGCGAACACCGGGGAGCTGTTTTTT. Amino acids: CASSVVPGANTGELFF.

The V call is TRBV5-6, the J call TRBJ1-5; maybe TRBD1 (5 bases). CDR3 length equals 16 residues. Per germline, CDR1 SGHDT and CDR2 YYEEEE. V was cut by 0 bases and J by 2 bases, with 12 bases left in between. The chain's CDR3 is CASSLAGGFRNQPQHF. CDR3 in DNA: TGTGCCAGCAGCTTGGCGGGGGGTTTTCGCAATCAGCCCCAGCATTTT.

The chain links TRBV4-1 to TRBJ1-5; 9 bases line up with TRBD1. J was trimmed by 7 bases and V by 0 bases; bases with no gene match: 4. The length of the CDR3 is 15 residues. Looked up from germline, CDR1 is MGHRA and CDR2 is YSYEKL. In DNA form, the CDR3 reads TGCGCCAGCAGCCAAGACCGACAGGGGGGCCAGCCCCAGCATTTT. Residues: CASSQDRQGGQPQHF.

The rearrangement joins TRBV7-2 to TRBJ2-5; D might be TRBD1 (6 bases). V was pared by 5 bases and J by 1 base, with 14 bases between. This CDR3 region has 15 residues. CDR1 and CDR2 from the germline V gene are SGHTA and FQGNSA. Here the CDR3 DNA reads TGTGCCAGCAGCCGGAACACAGGGCCCCAAGAGACCCAGTACTTC. It translates to CASSRNTGPQETQYF.

The chain carries TRBV3-1 (or the pseudogene TRBV3-2) and TRBJ2-3; 8 nucleotides align to TRBD2. The V and J ends lost 5 bases and 4 bases, in that order; junction bases with no gene match: 5. The CDR3 contains 14 residues. Germline V gene sequence: CDR1 LGHDT, CDR2 YNNKEL (reference sequence). This chain's CDR3 is CASSSGTRADTQYF. The CDR3 nucleotides read TGTGCCAGCAGCTCGGGGACTAGGGCAGATACGCAGTATTTT.

The rearrangement uses TRBV30 and TRBJ2-2, with 11 nucleotides matching TRBD2. J gave up 9 bases and V 4 bases, and 16 bases lay outside the gene matches. Germline CDR1 is GTSNPN and CDR2 is SVGIG (reference sequence). This CDR3 has 17 amino acids. CDR3 residues: CAWNLALAGGRHRELFF. The CDR3 DNA reads TGTGCCTGGAACTTGGCCCTAGCGGGGGGTCGGCACCGGGAGCTGTTTTTT.

The genes are TRBV5-6 and TRBJ2-2; 10 bases fit TRBD2. The CDR3 covers 17 residues. Looked up from germline, CDR1 is SGHDT and CDR2 is YYEEEE. The trim removed 5 bases at V and 4 bases at J, leaving 11 bases unmatched. CDR3 region: CASSLPFSGGRTGELFF. The CDR3 bases are TGTGCCAGCAGTCTACCCTTTAGCGGGGGGCGCACCGGGGAGCTGTTTTTT.

This clone was observed a single time. The chain recombines TRBV18 with TRBJ2-1, with TRBD1 matching over 7 bases. The CDR3 length is 15 residues. Trimming took 1 base from V and 3 from J; bases not matched to a gene: 3. Germline CDR1 KGHSH, CDR2 LQKENI. The CDR3 loop reads CASSPRGTDYNEQFF. CDR3 sequence (DNA): TGTGCCAGCTCACCACGGGGGACAGACTACAATGAGCAGTTCTTC.

This chain uses TRBV6-5 with TRBJ1-2; no clear D gene. This CDR3 spans 13 amino acids. Germline values: CDR1 MNHEY, CDR2 SVGAGI. The ends were cut back, 6 bases at V and 4 bases at J, with 12 bases in the middle. CDR3: CASSLLAAYGYTF. The CDR3 DNA is TGTGCCAGCAGCCTCCTAGCAGCCTATGGCTACACCTTC.

This clone showed up just a few times. The sample holds other DNA sequences that translate to the same CDR3. The chain employs TRBV18 and TRBJ1-1, with 7 positions matching TRBD1. The length of the CDR3 is 15 residues. Germline-derived CDR1 and CDR2 are KGHSH and LQKENI. V was pared by 1 base and J by 1 base, with 3 bases of the junction left unmatched. CDR3 nucleotides: TGTGCCAGCTCACCACAAGGGACAGCGAACACTGAAGCTTTCTTT. It encodes CASSPQGTANTEAFF.

This chain uses TRBV11-1 with TRBJ2-1, with TRBD2 matching over 7 bases. The CDR3 sequence is 17 residues long. V lost 0 bases to trimming and J lost 0 bases; unmatched junction nucleotides: 5. CDR1 and CDR2 (germline): SGHAT, FQDESV (reference sequence). The CDR3 protein is CASSLAAGTNSYNEQFF. In nucleotides, the CDR3 is TGTGCCAGCAGCTTAGCGGCCGGGACTAACTCCTACAATGAGCAGTTCTTC. Full variable domain (missing parts from reference TRBV11-1 and TRBJ2-1): EAEVAQSPRYKITEKSQAVAFWCDPISGHATLYWYRQILGQGPELLVQFQDESVVDDSQLPKDRFSAERLKGVDSTLKIQPAELGDSAMYLCASSLAAGTNSYNEQFFGPGTRLTVL.

This chain uses TRBV7-9 with TRBJ2-3, with 11 positions matching TRBD2. CDR3 length: 16 residues. Germline V gives CDR1 SEHNR, CDR2 FQNEAQ (reference sequence). Unmatched junction bases numbered 4, after V lost 3 bases and J lost 2 bases. The CDR3 spells CASSLGTSGFTDTQYF. In DNA, the CDR3 is TGTGCCAGCAGCTTGGGGACTAGCGGATTCACAGATACGCAGTATTTT.

This sequence joins TRBV3-1 (or the pseudogene TRBV3-2) and TRBJ2-4; 10 nucleotides agree with TRBD1. The germline gives CDR1 LGHDT, CDR2 YNNKEL (reference sequence). After removal of 6 bases from V and 7 bases from J, the junction contained 9 bases not matched to a gene. This CDR3 spans 15 amino acids. This CDR3 reads CASRQGGQGSNIQYF. In DNA, the CDR3 is TGTGCCAGCAGACAGGGGGGACAGGGGTCGAACATTCAGTACTTC.

The chain uses TRBV15 and TRBJ1-1; 7 bases agree with TRBD1. Germline V lookup: CDR1 LNHNV, CDR2 YYDKDF (reference sequence). Losses at the gene ends were 0 bases for V and 3 bases for J; bases not matched to a gene: 7. The CDR3 has 16 amino acids. CDR3 sequence (DNA): TGTGCCACCAGCAGAGACCCGGGACAGTACGACACTGAAGCTTTCTTT. Protein product: CATSRDPGQYDTEAFF.

This chain connects TRBV28 to TRBJ1-2, with 11 nucleotides matching TRBD1. Trimming removed 1 base from V and 8 bases from J; junction bases left unmatched: 3. Germline CDR1 is MDHEN and CDR2 is SYDVKM. This CDR3 contains 14 residues. CDR3 loop: CASSLFRTGGGYTF. CDR3 bases: TGTGCCAGCAGTTTATTCCGGACAGGGGGCGGCTACACCTTC.

The chain recombines TRBV10-1 with TRBJ1-1, with 8 nucleotides matching TRBD1. Germline CDR1 and CDR2: WNHNN and SYGVQD (reference sequence). The CDR3 has 14 amino acids. V was pared by 5 bases and J by 3 bases, with 5 bases of the junction left unmatched. CDR3 sequence (DNA): TGCGCCAGCAGTCTGGACAGGGCGCACACTGAAGCTTTCTTT. Translating it yields CASSLDRAHTEAFF.

The chain carries TRBV7-9 and TRBJ2-3, with D possibly being TRBD2 (7 bases). The CDR3 has 16 residues. Germline CDR1 is SEHNR and CDR2 is FQNEAQ (reference sequence). The V end was cut by 4 bases, the J end by 5 bases, with 19 bases between. The CDR3 region has the DNA TGTGCCAGCAGCTCCGAAGGCGGGGGCGGTAGAGATACGCAGTATTTT. Protein product: CASSSEGGGGRDTQYF.

J is TRBJ1-5 and V is TRBV6-6, with D unresolved. V was shortened by 4 bases and J by 6 bases, with 10 bases between the two germline ends. The CDR3 is 13 amino acids. Germline CDR1 is MNHNY and CDR2 is SVGAGI (reference sequence). In nucleotides, the CDR3 is TGTGCCAGCAGTTCGGGGAGTTTTCAGCCCCAGCATTTT. This encodes CASSSGSFQPQHF.

CDR3 bases: TGTGCCAGCAGCCTCGGTAGGAGGGGATTCACCGGGGAGCTGTTTTTT. Translated, it gives CASSLGRRGFTGELFF. The chain combines TRBV3-1 (or the pseudogene TRBV3-2) with TRBJ2-2; tentative D call: TRBD2 (6 bases). CDR3 length: 16 residues. Trimming shortened V by 4 bases and J by 4 bases, and 16 bases separated the two germline ends. From germline, CDR1 is LGHDT and CDR2 YNNKEL (reference sequence).

V usage is TRBV30 and J usage is TRBJ1-5; the D gene is possibly TRBD1 (5 bases). The CDR3 sequence is 15 residues long. Looked up from germline, CDR1 is GTSNPN and CDR2 is SVGIG (reference sequence). V lost 3 bases to trimming and J lost 2 bases, with 14 bases between them. The DNA of the CDR3 is TGTGCCTGGAGACCACGCGGGGCTGGCAATCAGCCCCAGCATTTT. Its protein product is CAWRPRGAGNQPQHF.

V is TRBV11-3 and J is TRBJ2-7, with a weak D call TRBD1 (6 bases). Trimming cost V 5 bases and J 5 bases, with 13 bases left between them. Germline loops: CDR1 SGHNT, CDR2 YENEEA. The CDR3 covers 13 residues. The CDR3 region is CASSLQGIDEQYF. The CDR3 DNA follows: TGTGCCAGCAGCCTTCAGGGGATCGACGAGCAGTACTTC.

For the CDR3, the DNA is TGTGCCAGCAGCCCTCCTAGGACAGGGAGTGGCGAGCAGTACTTC. It yields the protein CASSPPRTGSGEQYF. This sequence joins TRBV3-1 (or the pseudogene TRBV3-2) and TRBJ2-7; 8 bases agree with TRBD1. V lost 4 bases, J lost 6 bases, and 11 bases stayed unmatched. The germline V gene has CDR1 LGHDT and CDR2 YNNKEL (reference sequence). The CDR3 totals 15 residues.

The chain has TRBV6-2 or TRBV6-3 and TRBJ1-2; D perhaps matches TRBD1 (5 bases). V shed 2 bases and J shed 5 bases, with 15 bases lying between them. CDR3 size: 15 residues. Germline V lookup: CDR1 MNHEY, CDR2 SVGEGT. The CDR3 DNA reads as TGTGCCAGCAGTTACACCGACAGCGATCTATATGGCTACACCTTC. It codes for CASSYTDSDLYGYTF.